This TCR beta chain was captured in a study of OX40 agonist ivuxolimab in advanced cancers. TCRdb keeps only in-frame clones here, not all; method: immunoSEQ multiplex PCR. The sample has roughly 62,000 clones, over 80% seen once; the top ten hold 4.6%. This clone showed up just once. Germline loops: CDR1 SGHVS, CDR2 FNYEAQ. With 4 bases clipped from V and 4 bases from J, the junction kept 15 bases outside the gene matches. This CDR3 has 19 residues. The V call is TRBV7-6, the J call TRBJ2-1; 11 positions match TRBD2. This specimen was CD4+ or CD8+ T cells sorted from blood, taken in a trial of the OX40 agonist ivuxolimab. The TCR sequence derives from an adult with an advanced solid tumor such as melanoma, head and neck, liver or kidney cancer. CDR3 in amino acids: CASSSEGVLGTSGYNEQFF. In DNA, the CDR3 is TGTGCCAGCAGCTCCGAGGGGGTTCTCGGGACTAGCGGATACAATGAGCAGTTCTTC.